The 18 T cell receptor beta chains presented below share a single source sample, sequenced in a study of cytomegalovirus exposure and HLA in healthy donors. Primers included in the PCR were 60 Vbeta and 13 Jbeta primers. The method was immunoSEQ multiplex PCR; TCRdb's version includes in-frame clones alone and lacks a portion of them. This table holds 40,000 or so clones. The sequenced sample consisted of PBMCs. The source is a woman aged 25 to 39 in good health and CMV-seropositive.

This chain connects TRBV5-1 to TRBJ1-1; 7 bases line up with TRBD1. The CDR3 runs 16 residues. The germline V gene has CDR1 SGHRS and CDR2 YFSETQ. The trim removed 6 bases at V and 2 bases at J, leaving 13 bases unmatched. As DNA, the CDR3 is TGCGCCAGCAACAAGGGGGCTTACGTGCAAAACACTGAAGCTTTCTTT. It codes for CASNKGAYVQNTEAFF.

V is TRBV5-6 and J is TRBJ1-1; unclear D gene. From germline, CDR1 is SGHDT and CDR2 YYEEEE. Deletions cut 3 bases from V and 0 bases from J, with 18 bases between. This CDR3 is built from 17 residues. The CDR3 loop is CASSSLSTVSMNTEAFF. CDR3 nucleotide sequence: TGTGCCAGCAGCTCGTTAAGTACAGTGAGCATGAACACTGAAGCTTTCTTT.

This rearrangement joins TRBV5-1 to TRBJ1-1; no clear D gene. There are 13 residues in the CDR3. The V end lost 2 bases, the J end lost 11 bases, and 16 bases lay between the germline ends. Per the germline V gene, CDR1 is SGHRS and CDR2 is YFSETQ. The CDR3 region is CASSFEARDRAFF. CDR3 sequence (DNA): TGCGCCAGCAGCTTTGAGGCCAGAGATCGCGCTTTCTTT. The variable domain in full, completed from reference TRBV5-1 and TRBJ1-1, reads KAGVTQTPRYLIKTRGQQVTLSCSPISGHRSVSWYQQTPGQGLQFLFEYFSETQRNKGNFPGRFSGRQFSNSRSEMNVSTLELGDSALYLCASSFEARDRAFFGQGTRLTVV.

V gene TRBV4-2 combines with J gene TRBJ2-1, with D perhaps TRBD1 (5 bases). The V gene lost 4 bases and the J gene lost 2 bases, with 12 bases spanning the gap. CDR1 is LGHNA, CDR2 YNFKEQ, per germline. There are 15 residues in the CDR3. In nucleotides, the CDR3 is TGTGCCAGCAGCCCAGAAGACAGCCCCTACAATGAGCAGTTCTTC. Protein: CASSPEDSPYNEQFF.

The chain has TRBV28 and TRBJ2-2; 7 bases match TRBD1. Germline V gives CDR1 MDHEN, CDR2 SYDVKM. The trim removed 5 bases at V and 4 bases at J, leaving 10 bases unmatched. CDR3 length: 16 amino acids. In DNA form, the CDR3 reads TGTGCCAGCAGTCGTAGACAGGGTATCACCACCGGGGAGCTGTTTTTT. Protein sequence: CASSRRQGITTGELFF.

CDR3 sequence: CASSTGGPETQYF. Here the CDR3 DNA reads TGTGCCAGCAGCACAGGGGGCCCAGAGACCCAGTACTTC. The genes are TRBV14 and TRBJ2-5; 9 bases map to TRBD1. This CDR3 has 13 amino acids. Looked up from germline, CDR1 is SGHDN and CDR2 is FVKESK. V trimming: 5 bases; J trimming: 4 bases; junction bases outside the gene matches: 2.

This chain links TRBV9 with TRBJ2-3; 8 bases are shared with TRBD1. Germline CDR1 and CDR2: SGDLS and YYNGEE. CDR3 size: 15 residues. Trimming at V came to 0 bases and at J to 3 bases, leaving 3 bases not matched to a gene. CDR3 loop: CASSVVRTGTDTQYF. As DNA, the CDR3 is TGTGCCAGCAGCGTAGTCAGGACAGGGACAGATACGCAGTATTTT.

The V and J genes are TRBV27 and TRBJ1-6; 8 nucleotides match TRBD1. CDR1 MNHEY and CDR2 SMNVEV come from the germline V gene (reference sequence). The junction had 7 bases not matched to a gene; V was cut back by 4 bases and J by 8 bases. This CDR3 is 15 amino acids long. CDR3 region: CASSSTGQDDSPLHF. The CDR3 DNA reads as TGTGCCAGCAGTTCTACGGGACAGGACGATTCACCCCTCCACTTT.

The chain uses TRBV5-1 and TRBJ1-2; no firm D call. V lost 4 bases and J lost 2, with 12 bases in between. The CDR3 contains 14 residues. Germline loops: CDR1 SGHRS, CDR2 YFSETQ. The CDR3 protein is CASSPEPGNYGYTF. In DNA, the CDR3 is TGCGCCAGCAGCCCGGAACCAGGAAACTATGGCTACACCTTC.

The DNA for the CDR3 is TGTGCCAGCAGCTATGGTCGGGGGACCCAGTACTTC. It is translated as CASSYGRGTQYF. V gene TRBV5-8 combines with J gene TRBJ2-5, with D maybe TRBD2 (5 bases). The CDR3 runs to 12 residues. Looked up from germline, CDR1 is SGHTS and CDR2 is YDEGEE. Trimming removed 3 bases from V and 7 bases from J, with 10 bases in between.

The chain uses TRBV2 and TRBJ1-1, with D unclear. V was clipped by 7 bases and J by 6 bases, with 15 bases between them. The V gene's germline CDR1 is SNHLY and CDR2 FYNNEI. The CDR3 loop spans 13 amino acids. The CDR3 region is CASNSGGQPEAFF. The DNA of the CDR3 is TGTGCCAGCAACTCCGGTGGGCAGCCTGAAGCTTTCTTT.

The chain is built from TRBV11-3 and TRBJ1-1, with 7 bases aligning to TRBD1. There are 13 residues in the CDR3. Per the germline V gene, CDR1 is SGHNT and CDR2 is YENEEA. J lost 4 bases, V lost 4 bases, and 3 bases had no gene match. CDR3 amino acids: CASSSGQRTEAFF. As DNA, the CDR3 is TGTGCCAGCAGCTCGGGACAGCGCACTGAAGCTTTCTTT. Variable domain in full (rest from reference TRBV11-3 and TRBJ1-1): EAGVVQSPRYKIIEKKQPVAFWCNPISGHNTLYWYLQNLGQGPELLIRYENEEAVDDSQLPKDRFSAERLKGVDSTLKIQPAELGDSAVYLCASSSGQRTEAFFGQGTRLTVV.

The genes are TRBV6-1 and TRBJ2-4, with D hard to call. V was clipped by 2 bases and J by 5 bases, with 4 bases between them. Germline CDR1 and CDR2: MNHNS and SASEGT. This CDR3 has 12 amino acids. The CDR3 region has the DNA TGTGCCAGCAGTGAACTCCAAAACATTCAGTACTTC. Residues: CASSELQNIQYF.

The chain employs TRBV5-1 and TRBJ2-3, with 8 bases aligning to TRBD1. This CDR3 contains 18 residues. Trimming took 4 bases from V and 0 from J; bases not matched to a gene: 13. The germline V gene encodes CDR1 SGHRS and CDR2 YFSETQ. CDR3 sequence (DNA): TGCGCCAGCAGCCCCGGGACAGGTCCTATCCGTAGCACAGATACGCAGTATTTT. This encodes CASSPGTGPIRSTDTQYF.

The chain links TRBV7-2 to TRBJ1-1; 7 bases are shared with TRBD1. V trimming: 7 bases; J trimming: 1 base; junction bases outside the gene matches: 3. Germline lookup yields CDR1 SGHTA and CDR2 FQGNSA. This CDR3 contains 13 residues. CDR3 residues: CASTRGRNTEAFF. Here the CDR3 DNA reads TGTGCCAGCACCAGGGGGAGGAACACTGAAGCTTTCTTT.

The V call is TRBV7-2, the J call TRBJ1-5; no clear D. Germline CDR1 SGHTA, CDR2 FQGNSA. This CDR3 contains 14 residues. Trimming shortened V by 0 bases and J by 7 bases, and 10 bases separated the two germline ends. CDR3 bases: TGTGCCAGCAGCTTAGCATCCCCTACGCAGCCCCAGCATTTT. Amino acids: CASSLASPTQPQHF.

The chain carries TRBV7-8 and TRBJ2-7; 12 nucleotides match TRBD2. This CDR3 is built from 17 residues. The J segment lost 0 bases and the V segment lost 2 bases, leaving 5 bases of the junction unmatched. Germline CDR1 is SGHVS and CDR2 is FQNEAQ. The chain's CDR3 is CASSLTSGGSSSYEQYF. In DNA, the CDR3 is TGTGCCAGCAGCTTAACTAGCGGGGGGTCGAGCTCCTACGAGCAGTACTTC.

The chain combines TRBV2 with TRBJ2-2; TRBD1 agrees at 7 bases. The CDR3 totals 15 residues. Trimming at V came to 4 bases and at J to 5 bases, leaving 7 bases not matched to a gene. CDR1 is SNHLY and CDR2 is FYNNEI in the germline V gene. The CDR3 sequence: CASSVYRGRTGELFF. The CDR3 DNA sequence: TGTGCCAGCAGTGTCTACAGGGGCCGTACCGGGGAGCTGTTTTTT. Supplemented by reference TRBV2 and TRBJ2-2, the full variable domain reads EPEVTQTPSHQVTQMGQEVILRCVPISNHLYFYWYRQILGQKVEFLVSFYNNEISEKSEIFDDQFSVERPDGSNFTLKIRSTKLEDSAMYFCASSVYRGRTGELFFGEGSRLTVL.